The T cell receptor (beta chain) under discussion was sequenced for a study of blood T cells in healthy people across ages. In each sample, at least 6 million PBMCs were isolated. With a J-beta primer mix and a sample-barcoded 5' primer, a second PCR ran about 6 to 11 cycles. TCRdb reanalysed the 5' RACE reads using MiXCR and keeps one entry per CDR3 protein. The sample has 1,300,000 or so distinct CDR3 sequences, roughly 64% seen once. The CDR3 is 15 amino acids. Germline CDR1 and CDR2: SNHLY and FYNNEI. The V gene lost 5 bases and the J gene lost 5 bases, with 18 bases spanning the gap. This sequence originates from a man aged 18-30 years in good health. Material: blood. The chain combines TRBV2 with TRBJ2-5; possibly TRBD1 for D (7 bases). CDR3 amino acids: CASSTRQGGVETQYF. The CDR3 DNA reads TGTGCCAGCAGTACCAGACAGGGCGGGGTGGAGACCCAGTACTTC. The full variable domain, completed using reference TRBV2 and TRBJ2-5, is EPEVTQTPSHQVTQMGQEVILRCVPISNHLYFYWYRQILGQKVEFLVSFYNNEISEKSEIFDDQFSVERPDGSNFTLKIRSTKLEDSAMYFCASSTRQGGVETQYFGPGTRLLVL.